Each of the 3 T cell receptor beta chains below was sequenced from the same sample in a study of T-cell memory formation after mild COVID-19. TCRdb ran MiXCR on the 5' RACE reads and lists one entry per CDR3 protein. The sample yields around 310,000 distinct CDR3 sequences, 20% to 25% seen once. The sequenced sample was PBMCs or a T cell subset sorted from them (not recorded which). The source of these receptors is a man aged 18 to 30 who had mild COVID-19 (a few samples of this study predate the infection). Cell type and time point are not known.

This chain's CDR3 is CASGERSSNTEAFF. The CDR3 DNA reads TGTGCCAGCGGGGAGCGTAGTTCGAACACTGAAGCTTTCTTT. The chain employs TRBV19 and TRBJ1-1; D not resolved. CDR1 is LNHDA and CDR2 is SQIVND in the germline V gene (reference sequence). V was shortened by 9 bases and J by 1 base, with 15 bases between the two germline ends. The CDR3 consists of 14 residues.

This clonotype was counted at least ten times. The chain's CDR3 is CSARDAGAGNTEAFF. CDR3 bases: TGCAGTGCTAGAGATGCGGGGGCTGGGAACACTGAAGCTTTCTTT. The V gene is TRBV20-1, the J gene TRBJ1-1; a possible D gene is TRBD1 (6 bases). The V and J ends lost 0 bases and 1 base respectively, with 12 bases between them. The CDR3 covers 15 residues. Germline loops: CDR1 DFQATT, CDR2 SNEGSKA (reference sequence).

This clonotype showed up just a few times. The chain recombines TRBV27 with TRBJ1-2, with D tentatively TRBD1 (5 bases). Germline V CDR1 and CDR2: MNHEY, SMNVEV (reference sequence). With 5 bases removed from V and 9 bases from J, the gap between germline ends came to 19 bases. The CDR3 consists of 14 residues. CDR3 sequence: CASSPRTTLARYTF. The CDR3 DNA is TGTGCCAGCAGTCCGAGGACAACCCTCGCACGCTACACCTTC.